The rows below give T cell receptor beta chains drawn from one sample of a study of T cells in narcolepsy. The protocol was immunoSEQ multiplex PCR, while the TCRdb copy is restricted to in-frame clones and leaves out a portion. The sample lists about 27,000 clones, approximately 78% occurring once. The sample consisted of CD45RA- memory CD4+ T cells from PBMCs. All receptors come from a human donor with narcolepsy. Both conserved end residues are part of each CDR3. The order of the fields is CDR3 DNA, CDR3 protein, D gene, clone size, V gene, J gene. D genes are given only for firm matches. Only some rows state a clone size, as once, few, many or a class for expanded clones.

CDR3 DNA: TGTGCCAGCAGTTACTCCGGCGGGGGAGGAAGGGAGACCCAGTACTTC; CDR3 protein: CASSYSGGGGRETQYF; D gene: TRBD2; clone size: -; V gene: TRBV6-5; J gene: TRBJ2-5
CDR3 DNA: TGCGCCAGCAGCTTGGACGGGTCCAATCAGCCCCAGCATTTT; CDR3 protein: CASSLDGSNQPQHF; D gene: -; clone size: -; V gene: TRBV5-1; J gene: TRBJ1-5
CDR3 DNA: TGCGCCAGCAGTTTGGTCTTAGGGGCGCTGGGGTACGAGCAGTACTTC; CDR3 protein: CASSLVLGALGYEQYF; D gene: -; clone size: -; V gene: TRBV5-1; J gene: TRBJ2-7
CDR3 DNA: TGCGCCAGCAGCCAAGATCCTCTCGGGCCCCGAAAACTGTTTTTT; CDR3 protein: CASSQDPLGPRKLFF; D gene: -; clone size: -; V gene: TRBV4-1; J gene: TRBJ1-4
CDR3 DNA: TGTGCCAGCAGCTTGCAGGGCGTCCCTTACGAGCAGTACTTC; CDR3 protein: CASSLQGVPYEQYF; D gene: -; clone size: -; V gene: TRBV7-2; J gene: TRBJ2-7
CDR3 DNA: TGTGCTAGTGGTTTGGCGCTTGGACAGGGGGCTTGGGAGCAGTACTTC; CDR3 protein: CASGLALGQGAWEQYF; D gene: TRBD1; clone size: -; V gene: TRBV12-5; J gene: TRBJ2-7
CDR3 DNA: TGTGCCAGCAGTCCCGGGACAAGGGGTAACTATGGCTACACCTTC; CDR3 protein: CASSPGTRGNYGYTF; D gene: -; clone size: -; V gene: TRBV5-6; J gene: TRBJ1-2
CDR3 DNA: TGTGCCAGTGGGGCCATGAGGTCGTACGAGCAGTACTTC; CDR3 protein: CASGAMRSYEQYF; D gene: -; clone size: -; V gene: TRBV2; J gene: TRBJ2-7
CDR3 DNA: TGTGCCAGCAGTGCGGGGCTGATTAACTATGGCTACACCTTC; CDR3 protein: CASSAGLINYGYTF; D gene: -; clone size: -; V gene: TRBV6-1; J gene: TRBJ1-2
CDR3 DNA: TGTGCCAGCGGGGACGGGGCTGTGAACACTGAAGCTTTCTTT; CDR3 protein: CASGDGAVNTEAFF; D gene: -; clone size: -; V gene: TRBV6-1; J gene: TRBJ1-1
CDR3 DNA: TGCAGTGCCATGGCAGGGTATGGCTACACCTTC; CDR3 protein: CSAMAGYGYTF; D gene: -; clone size: few; V gene: TRBV20-1; J gene: TRBJ1-2
CDR3 DNA: TGTGCCAGCAGCTCTTCCGGGACAGTTTTCTATGGCTACACCTTC; CDR3 protein: CASSSSGTVFYGYTF; D gene: TRBD1; clone size: -; V gene: TRBV7-8; J gene: TRBJ1-2
CDR3 DNA: TGTGCCAGTAGAAGCGGGGGGGCGGACCAAGAGACCCAGTACTTC; CDR3 protein: CASRSGGADQETQYF; D gene: TRBD2; clone size: few; V gene: TRBV19; J gene: TRBJ2-5
CDR3 DNA: TGTGCCTGGAGAGGGGGGAATATCGACGCCTACGAGCAGTACTTC; CDR3 protein: CAWRGGNIDAYEQYF; D gene: -; clone size: -; V gene: TRBV30; J gene: TRBJ2-7
CDR3 DNA: TGTGCCAGCAGCTTTCTCACTGGGAGGGCTGGAGGCGAGCAGTACTTC; CDR3 protein: CASSFLTGRAGGEQYF; D gene: TRBD2; clone size: -; V gene: TRBV5-5; J gene: TRBJ2-7
CDR3 DNA: TGCGCCAGCAGCCAAGATGTCTCAAGGGGCAGTGGCTACACCTTC; CDR3 protein: CASSQDVSRGSGYTF; D gene: -; clone size: -; V gene: TRBV4-1; J gene: TRBJ1-2
CDR3 DNA: TGTGCCAGCTCACCAAATCGGGGGCCCACTGATGGCTACACCTTC; CDR3 protein: CASSPNRGPTDGYTF; D gene: -; clone size: -; V gene: TRBV18; J gene: TRBJ1-2
CDR3 DNA: TGTGCCAGCAGCCTGGGGCAGGGATGGAATCAGCCCCAGCATTTT; CDR3 protein: CASSLGQGWNQPQHF; D gene: -; clone size: -; V gene: TRBV5-6; J gene: TRBJ1-5
CDR3 DNA: TGTGCCAGCAGCTTAGCTGGGGAGGTCTATGGCTACACCTTC; CDR3 protein: CASSLAGEVYGYTF; D gene: -; clone size: -; V gene: TRBV11-3; J gene: TRBJ1-2
CDR3 DNA: TGTGCCAGCAGCTTAGATCGGGGTAGAAATGAAAAACTGTTTTTT; CDR3 protein: CASSLDRGRNEKLFF; D gene: -; clone size: -; V gene: TRBV7-8; J gene: TRBJ1-4
CDR3 DNA: TGTGCCAGCAGTGGGCAAGGGGTTAATAGCGCCTACTACGAGCAGTACTTC; CDR3 protein: CASSGQGVNSAYYEQYF; D gene: -; clone size: -; V gene: TRBV6-1; J gene: TRBJ2-7
CDR3 DNA: TGTGCCAGCAGTGAAACTACTGCAACTAATGAAAAACTGTTTTTT; CDR3 protein: CASSETTATNEKLFF; D gene: -; clone size: -; V gene: TRBV25-1; J gene: TRBJ1-4
CDR3 DNA: TGTGCCAGCAGCGTAGGGACAGGGGGGTTTGAAAAACTGTTTTTT; CDR3 protein: CASSVGTGGFEKLFF; D gene: TRBD1; clone size: -; V gene: TRBV9; J gene: TRBJ1-4
CDR3 DNA: TGTGCCATCAGTGATCGACGGGGGCAAGAGACCCAGTACTTC; CDR3 protein: CAISDRRGQETQYF; D gene: -; clone size: -; V gene: TRBV10-3; J gene: TRBJ2-5
CDR3 DNA: TGTGCCAGCAGCTTGCTCGGGAATAATTCACCCCTCCACTTT; CDR3 protein: CASSLLGNNSPLHF; D gene: -; clone size: -; V gene: TRBV5-6; J gene: TRBJ1-6
CDR3 DNA: TGTGCCAGCAGTACAGTGGGATCCGGGGAGCTGTTTTTT; CDR3 protein: CASSTVGSGELFF; D gene: -; clone size: -; V gene: TRBV7-2; J gene: TRBJ2-2
CDR3 DNA: TGTGCCAGCAGCTTTGGTTGGGGTCGCGAGCAGTACTTC; CDR3 protein: CASSFGWGREQYF; D gene: -; clone size: -; V gene: TRBV7-2; J gene: TRBJ2-7
CDR3 DNA: TGCAGCGTTGAAGTGAGTCGCCAAGAGACCCAGTACTTC; CDR3 protein: CSVEVSRQETQYF; D gene: -; clone size: -; V gene: TRBV29-1; J gene: TRBJ2-5
CDR3 DNA: TGCGCCAGCAGCCGGACAAAAGAGACCCAGTACTTC; CDR3 protein: CASSRTKETQYF; D gene: -; clone size: few; V gene: TRBV5-1; J gene: TRBJ2-5
CDR3 DNA: TGTGCCAGCAGCTTCCTACAGGGGTTGAATGGCTACACCTTC; CDR3 protein: CASSFLQGLNGYTF; D gene: TRBD1; clone size: -; V gene: TRBV7-9; J gene: TRBJ1-2